A selection of T cell receptor beta chains follows, all from one sample in a study of a mutant IDH1 vaccine in newly diagnosed glioma. Antigen specificity for these receptors is unknown. Profiling relied on immunoSEQ multiplex PCR, and the TCRdb table lists in-frame clones only, not all of them. The sample holds 45,000 to 65,000 clones; roughly nine tenths are singletons and the top ten take over 2%. The sample in question was PBMCs, obtained from a glioma patient whose treatment included an IDH1 peptide vaccine. The receptors here all came from a man aged 50 to 60 with glioma. CDR3s include the opening cysteine and the closing phenylalanine or tryptophan. The order of the fields is CDR3 protein, CDR3 DNA, D gene, clone size, V gene, J gene. A D gene is named only where the DNA matches it firmly. Clone size appears in some rows only: once, few, many, or a class for an expanded clone.

cdr3_aa: CAISEDRAYGYTF
cdr3_nt: TGTGCCATCAGTGAGGACAGGGCTTATGGCTACACCTTC
d_call: TRBD1
clone_size: once
v_call: TRBV10-3
j_call: TRBJ1-2

cdr3_aa: CASEEANEKLFF
cdr3_nt: TGTGCCAGCGAGGAGGCTAATGAAAAACTGTTTTTT
d_call: NA
clone_size: NA
v_call: TRBV2
j_call: TRBJ1-4

cdr3_aa: CASSDQTGRRYTEAFF
cdr3_nt: TGTGCCAGCAGCGATCAGACAGGGAGGAGGTACACTGAAGCTTTCTTT
d_call: TRBD1
clone_size: NA
v_call: TRBV9
j_call: TRBJ1-1

cdr3_aa: CAIRTPGQANYRQYF
cdr3_nt: TGTGCCATCCGGACACCGGGACAGGCGAATTATAGGCAGTACTTC
d_call: TRBD1
clone_size: NA
v_call: TRBV2
j_call: TRBJ2-7

cdr3_aa: CASSLQVTPLRNQPQHF
cdr3_nt: TGTGCCAGCTCACTTCAAGTGACTCCCCTTCGCAATCAGCCCCAGCATTTT
d_call: NA
clone_size: NA
v_call: TRBV18
j_call: TRBJ1-5

cdr3_aa: CASKKDRVYEQYF
cdr3_nt: TGTGCCAGCAAAAAAGACAGGGTTTACGAGCAGTACTTC
d_call: TRBD1
clone_size: NA
v_call: TRBV2
j_call: TRBJ2-7

cdr3_aa: CASSDGTGVSPLHF
cdr3_nt: TGTGCCAGCAGTGACGGGACAGGGGTCTCACCCCTCCACTTT
d_call: TRBD1
clone_size: NA
v_call: TRBV7-6
j_call: TRBJ1-6

cdr3_aa: CASSLGYAANSYNEQFF
cdr3_nt: TGTGCCAGCAGCTTGGGATATGCAGCTAACTCCTACAATGAGCAGTTCTTC
d_call: NA
clone_size: NA
v_call: TRBV5-6
j_call: TRBJ2-1

cdr3_aa: CASSPGKRNTYEQYF
cdr3_nt: TGTGCCAGCAGTCCAGGAAAGCGGAATACCTACGAGCAGTACTTC
d_call: NA
clone_size: NA
v_call: TRBV5-4
j_call: TRBJ2-7

cdr3_aa: CASANSGNQPQHF
cdr3_nt: TGTGCCAGCGCCAATAGCGGCAATCAGCCCCAGCATTTT
d_call: NA
clone_size: NA
v_call: TRBV6-5
j_call: TRBJ1-5